This TCR beta chain stems from a study of T cells in Graves' hyperthyroidism and ophthalmopathy. Study background: Peripheral blood sampling occurred at initial diagnosis, before any treatment.

The investigators amplified TCR beta CDR3 regions from RNA transcripts. RT-PCR in the first round (using the HTBI primer set) targeted the TCR CDR3. TCRdb used MiXCR to reprocess the multiplex PCR reads, holding one entry per CDR3 protein. The repertoire has hundreds of thousands of distinct CDR3 sequences, more than 11% of them found once; the top ten carry around 23%. This clonotype was observed many times. The antigen is unknown. Study-wide results and limits: A model of 13 V-J features distinguished ophthalmopathy from stable hyperthyroidism.

Diagnostic assessment was based on clinical symptoms, serum thyroxine and TRAb, thyroid ultrasound and orbital computed tomography. More than 9.5 ml fresh peripheral blood yielded the PBMCs. This clonotype originated in a woman in her twenties or thirties with Graves' hyperthyroidism. The sample was blood.

DNA for the CDR3: TGTGCCAGCAGCTTTAAGATCGGGACAGGGAGCAATGAGCAGTTCTTC. As protein: CASSFKIGTGSNEQFF. The V and J genes are TRBV12-3 or TRBV12-4 and TRBJ2-1; 9 bases fit TRBD1. The CDR3 length is 16 residues. V shed 6 bases and J 6 bases; nucleotides not matched to a gene: 12.